These 9 T cell receptor beta chains were all obtained from the same sample, sequenced in a study of neurological immune-mediated disorders. In TCRdb, the 5' RACE reads were re-called with MiXCR into one record per CDR3 protein. The data hold about 39,000 distinct CDR3 sequences, with approximately 7.2% observed a single time. Sequencing input: CD4+ T cells from blood. The receptors shown here come from a man in his fifties or sixties in good health.

This clonotype was counted ten times or more. This chain uses TRBV20-1 with TRBJ2-1, with 9 bases lining up with TRBD2. The CDR3 covers 15 residues. Germline assignment: CDR1 DFQATT and CDR2 SNEGSKA (reference sequence). The CDR3 DNA reads as TGCAGATGGCCTAGCGGGACGGCTGCTCACAATGAGCAGTTCTTC. Its translation: CRWPSGTAAHNEQFF.

This clonotype was recorded at least ten times. J is TRBJ2-7 and V is TRBV20-1; D remains ambiguous. V shed 4 bases and J shed 1 base, with 11 bases lying between them. Germline V gives CDR1 DFQATT, CDR2 SNEGSKA (reference sequence). CDR3 size: 13 residues. CDR3 sequence (DNA): TGCAGTGCTAATGATTTGGGTTCCTACGAGCAGTACTTC. It encodes CSANDLGSYEQYF.

This clonotype has ten or more counts. This CDR3 is CASSLATLNEQFF. The CDR3 region has the DNA TGCGCCAGCAGCTTGGCCACCCTCAATGAGCAGTTCTTC. The chain recombines TRBV5-1 with TRBJ2-1; D not resolved. The ends were cut back, 0 bases at V and 6 bases at J, with 7 bases in the middle. Germline V gene data show CDR1 as SGHRS and CDR2 as YFSETQ. This CDR3 has 13 amino acids.

This clonotype was detected many times. The chain is built from TRBV18 and TRBJ2-7; 14 nucleotides agree with TRBD2. CDR3 length: 15 amino acids. Germline trimming cut 6 bases from V and 3 bases from J; bases unmatched to any gene: 4. CDR1 and CDR2 (germline): KGHSH, LQKENI. CDR3 protein: CASSGTSGRGYEQYF. Here the CDR3 DNA reads TGTGCCAGCTCTGGGACTAGCGGGAGAGGCTACGAGCAGTACTTC.

This clonotype was observed at least ten times. The chain combines TRBV9 with TRBJ2-7; 10 bases match TRBD2. The CDR3 extends over 13 amino acids. CDR1 and CDR2 from the germline V gene are SGDLS and YYNGEE. The V segment lost 3 bases and the J segment 5 bases; nucleotides outside the gene matches: 2. The DNA for the CDR3 is TGTGCCAGCAGCGGGACTAGCGGCAACGAGCAGTACTTC. Translating it yields CASSGTSGNEQYF. Variable domain in full (rest from reference TRBV9 and TRBJ2-7): DSGVTQTPKHLITATGQRVTLRCSPRSGDLSVYWYQQSLDQGLQFLIQYYNGEERAKGNILERFSAQQFPDLHSELNLSSLELGDSALYFCASSGTSGNEQYFGPGTRLTVT.

This clonotype has at least ten counts. The V call is TRBV5-1, the J call TRBJ2-7; the D call may be TRBD1 or TRBD2 (5 bases each). Per the germline V gene, CDR1 is SGHRS and CDR2 is YFSETQ. The CDR3 has 14 amino acids. Deletions cut 4 bases from V and 2 bases from J, with 13 bases between. CDR3 amino acids: CASSPRDGPYEQYF. The CDR3 DNA is TGCGCCAGCAGCCCCCGGGACGGACCCTACGAGCAGTACTTC.

This clonotype came up many times. The J gene is TRBJ1-2, the V gene TRBV7-9, with 7 bases matching TRBD1. With 4 bases clipped from V and 2 bases from J, the junction kept 7 bases outside the gene matches. This CDR3 contains 15 residues. Per germline, CDR1 SEHNR and CDR2 FQNEAQ (reference sequence). Written as DNA, the CDR3 is TGTGCCAGCAGCTCCGGGACAGCCGAAAACTATGGCTACACCTTC. Its protein product is CASSSGTAENYGYTF.

The table lists this clonotype with many counts. V usage is TRBV20-1 and J usage is TRBJ2-1; no reliable D call. Germline lookup yields CDR1 DFQATT and CDR2 SNEGSKA (reference sequence). This CDR3 spans 15 amino acids. The V gene lost 3 bases and the J gene lost 4 bases, with 16 bases spanning the gap. CDR3 region: CSARGGSSLYNEQFF. CDR3 coding DNA: TGCAGTGCTAGGGGCGGTTCCTCCCTTTACAATGAGCAGTTCTTC.

This clonotype appeared many times. The chain employs TRBV7-2 and TRBJ1-1, with a tentative D call TRBD1 (5 bases). The CDR3 spans 15 residues. CDR1 is SGHTA, CDR2 FQGNSA, per germline. The V end lost 1 base, the J end lost 4 bases, and 13 bases lay between the germline ends. In DNA form, the CDR3 reads TGTGCCAGCAGCTTAGATGGGGTGGGGGGCACTGAAGCTTTCTTT. Its protein is CASSLDGVGGTEAFF.